Presented here are 21 T cell receptor beta chains from one specimen sequenced in a study of CD4+ T cells in melanoma. Sequenced by immunoSEQ multiplex PCR; TCRdb stores in-frame clones only, minus some. The sample consists of around 130,000 clones, around 90% of them appearing once. The receptors stem from a human donor with melanoma.

The chain recombines TRBV6-6 with TRBJ1-5; no clear D gene. The CDR3 totals 15 residues. V lost 6 bases, J lost 4 bases, and 16 bases lay in between. In germline, CDR1 is MNHNY, CDR2 SVGAGI (reference sequence). CDR3 region: CASRERTSLNQPQHF. The CDR3 bases are TGTGCCAGCAGGGAGAGGACGAGTCTTAATCAGCCCCAGCATTTT.

The CDR3 DNA reads TGCGCCAGCAGCCAATCCCCCAGCGGGGGGGCCAATGAGCAGTTCTTC. Its protein product is CASSQSPSGGANEQFF. V and J are TRBV4-1 and TRBJ2-1; 10 bases align to TRBD2. The CDR3 consists of 16 residues. Germline CDR1 MGHRA, CDR2 YSYEKL. The ends lost 2 bases at V and 6 bases at J; junction bases unmatched: 7.

The chain combines TRBV5-1 with TRBJ1-5; no firm D call. The CDR3 contains 13 residues. The germline CDR1 and CDR2 sequences are SGHRS and YFSETQ. V lost 3 bases to trimming and J lost 3 bases, with 7 bases between them. CDR3 coding DNA: TGCGCCAGCAGCTGGGATTTCAATCAGCCCCAGCATTTT. Translated, it gives CASSWDFNQPQHF.

This clone was seen only a few times. As DNA, the CDR3 is TGTGCCAGCAGCCCAGGGGCCGGGGGCTCTATTGAGCAGTTCTTC. It yields the protein CASSPGAGGSIEQFF. The V gene is TRBV7-3, the J gene TRBJ2-1, with D perhaps matching TRBD1 or TRBD2 (6 bases each). The CDR3 has 15 residues. The germline CDR1 and CDR2 sequences are SGHTA and FQGTGA. V was pared by 5 bases and J by 9 bases, with 20 bases between.

This chain joins TRBV5-1 and TRBJ1-4; D gene ambiguous. V shed 4 bases and J shed 8 bases, with 15 bases lying between them. There are 14 residues in the CDR3. Germline assignment: CDR1 SGHRS and CDR2 YFSETQ. CDR3 sequence: CASSEPLTSEKLFF. The CDR3 DNA sequence: TGCGCCAGCAGCGAACCACTTACAAGCGAAAAACTGTTTTTT.

This chain uses TRBV13 with TRBJ1-2; no reliable D call. The CDR3 is made up of 12 amino acids. The V gene lost 3 bases and the J gene lost 4 bases, with 6 bases spanning the gap. Looked up from germline, CDR1 is PRHDT and CDR2 is FYEKMQ (reference sequence). The CDR3 protein is CASSLQSYGYTF. Written as DNA, the CDR3 is TGTGCCAGCAGCTTGCAAAGCTATGGCTACACCTTC.

The genes are TRBV7-3 and TRBJ1-3; D is unclear. V was trimmed by 4 bases and J by 0 bases, leaving 25 bases between them. This CDR3 has 20 residues. Germline V gives CDR1 SGHTA, CDR2 FQGTGA. The CDR3 sequence: CASSSTGDFTPKHSGNTIYF. The CDR3 nucleotides are TGTGCCAGCAGCTCGACTGGTGACTTTACCCCAAAACACTCTGGAAACACCATATATTTT.

J is TRBJ2-5 and V is TRBV29-1; D gene uncertain. Trimming removed 6 bases at V and 1 base at J, with 3 bases between. The CDR3 totals 10 residues. Germline values: CDR1 SQVTM, CDR2 ANQGSEA. The CDR3 is CSVPQETQYF. CDR3 in DNA: TGCAGCGTACCCCAAGAGACCCAGTACTTC. The whole variable domain, filled in from reference TRBV29-1 and TRBJ2-5, reads SAVISQKPSRDICQRGTSLTIQCQVDSQVTMMFWYRQQPGQSLTLIATANQGSEATYESGFVIDKFPISRPNLTFSTLTVSNMSPEDSSIYLCSVPQETQYFGPGTRLLVL.

The chain employs TRBV7-3 and TRBJ1-4; D ambiguous. Trimming took 0 bases from V and 0 from J, leaving 8 bases between them. The CDR3 contains 16 residues. Germline V gene lookup returns CDR1 SGHTA and CDR2 FQGTGA. DNA for the CDR3: TGTGCCAGCAGCTTAACCAGAGAGACAACTAATGAAAAACTGTTTTTT. It codes for CASSLTRETTNEKLFF.

The genes are TRBV6-5 and TRBJ1-1; 7 nucleotides match TRBD1. The V gene's germline CDR1 is MNHEY and CDR2 SVGAGI. This CDR3 is 14 amino acids long. Trimming cost V 6 bases and J 4 bases; bases outside gene matches: 8. CDR3 sequence (DNA): TGTGCCAGCAGGCCCTTGACAGGGAGCACTGAAGCTTTCTTT. This sequence encodes CASRPLTGSTEAFF.

This clone was counted a single time. The chain links TRBV2 to TRBJ2-2; 9 bases align to TRBD2. The CDR3 consists of 16 residues. Per the germline V gene, CDR1 is SNHLY and CDR2 is FYNNEI. With 0 bases clipped from V and 6 bases from J, the junction kept 5 bases outside the gene matches. The CDR3 sequence is CASSEAAGGGAGELFF. The CDR3 nucleotides are TGTGCCAGCAGTGAAGCGGCCGGCGGGGGGGCCGGGGAGCTGTTTTTT.

This clone appeared once. The chain carries TRBV6-1 and TRBJ2-5; D gene unclear. Germline CDR1 reads MNHNS; CDR2 reads SASEGT. The CDR3 is made up of 14 amino acids. The ends were cut back, 6 bases at V and 2 bases at J, with 13 bases in the middle. CDR3 bases: TGTGCCAGCAGATCCCGGACGCTTCAAGAGACCCAGTACTTC. It yields the protein CASRSRTLQETQYF.

The chain uses TRBV6-6 and TRBJ2-3, with 8 bases lining up with TRBD2. The CDR3 runs 16 residues. V dropped 8 bases and J dropped 4; count of bases not matched to a gene: 14. In germline, CDR1 is MNHNY, CDR2 SVGAGI (reference sequence). The CDR3 is CASVTTSGEGADTQYF. CDR3 bases: TGTGCCAGCGTAACAACTAGCGGAGAGGGGGCAGATACGCAGTATTTT.

Only one count was recorded for this clone. The chain couples TRBV5-1 to TRBJ1-2; 7 bases fit TRBD1. Germline CDR1 SGHRS, CDR2 YFSETQ. V lost 4 bases and J lost 6; bases outside the gene matches: 9. The CDR3 is 14 residues long. In nucleotides, the CDR3 is TGCGCCAGCAGCCCGGGCAGGGGGTTTGATGGCTACACCTTC. It specifies CASSPGRGFDGYTF.

The sample holds a few counts of this clone. V gene TRBV29-1 combines with J gene TRBJ2-3; maybe TRBD1 (5 bases). The germline CDR1 and CDR2 sequences are SQVTM and ANQGSEA. V shed 6 bases and J shed 1 base, with 20 bases lying between them. The CDR3 is 16 residues long. The CDR3 nucleotides are TGCAGCGTCCTAGGGCTACCGAGACAGCGCACAGATACGCAGTATTTT. Protein sequence: CSVLGLPRQRTDTQYF.

The chain couples TRBV19 to TRBJ1-1; D is ambiguous. Trimming shortened V by 1 base and J by 8 bases, and 5 bases separated the two germline ends. From germline, CDR1 is LNHDA and CDR2 SQIVND (reference sequence). This CDR3 is 11 amino acids long. CDR3: CASSIGGEAFF. The DNA of the CDR3 is TGTGCCAGTAGTATAGGTGGAGAAGCTTTCTTT.

The chain carries TRBV15 and TRBJ2-7; D gene ambiguous. The CDR3 runs to 14 residues. The V and J ends lost 5 bases and 3 bases respectively, with 14 bases between them. CDR1 is LNHNV, CDR2 YYDKDF, per germline (reference sequence). CDR3 in DNA: TGTGCCACCAGCGTTACCGGGCCTCTCTACGAGCAGTACTTC. It specifies CATSVTGPLYEQYF.

DNA of the CDR3: TGTGCCTGGAGGCGGAGCGGGGGCCAGGGGGAGCAGTACTTC. This gives the protein CAWRRSGGQGEQYF. V gene TRBV30 combines with J gene TRBJ2-7; 8 bases are a match to TRBD2. The CDR3 covers 14 residues. The germline CDR1 and CDR2 sequences are GTSNPN and SVGIG (reference sequence). V gave up 3 bases and J gave up 7 bases; unmatched junction bases: 11.

V usage is TRBV2 and J usage is TRBJ2-4; 14 nucleotides align to TRBD2. Germline V CDR1 and CDR2: SNHLY, FYNNEI. This CDR3 region has 21 residues. V was pared by 6 bases and J by 0 bases, with 16 bases of the junction left unmatched. Here the CDR3 reads CASRPGLAGEQELIAKNIQYF. The CDR3 DNA reads as TGTGCCAGCAGACCGGGACTAGCGGGGGAGCAGGAACTAATAGCCAAAAACATTCAGTACTTC.

The CDR3 nucleotides read TGTGCCAGCAGCCAAGATATGGGGGGGGCCCCCGAGCAGTACTTC. It specifies CASSQDMGGAPEQYF. The gene calls are TRBV4-2 and TRBJ2-7, with D tentatively TRBD2 (7 bases). The length of the CDR3 is 15 residues. Germline V CDR1 and CDR2: LGHNA, YNFKEQ. With 0 bases removed from V and 6 bases from J, the gap between germline ends came to 15 bases.

The V and J genes are TRBV19 and TRBJ1-2; no definite D call. The V and J ends lost 9 bases and 5 bases respectively, with 16 bases between them. There are 13 residues in the CDR3. Germline CDR1 reads LNHDA; CDR2 reads SQIVND (reference sequence). Here the CDR3 reads CASARSILYGYTF. The CDR3 DNA is TGTGCCAGCGCCAGGAGTATTTTATATGGCTACACCTTC.